The sample holds one count of the clone carrying this T cell receptor beta chain. Trimming removed 6 bases at V and 8 bases at J, with 23 bases between. Germline CDR1 reads MDHEN; CDR2 reads SYDVKM. The CDR3 is 16 residues long. TCRdb's copy holds only in-frame clones and misses some; the assay was immunoSEQ multiplex PCR. The sample records 250,000 to 300,000 clones, about 90% being singletons. These data are taken from a study of blood T cell repertoires in COVID-19. Study-level background: Italy, Spain and the United States were the sources of the convalescent and acute COVID-19 samples.

The chain joins TRBV28 to TRBJ1-3, with D unclear. The sequence was obtained from a woman between 50 and 59 years old who had recovered from COVID-19. Sequenced material: peripheral blood. The CDR3 spells CASSRGSYREWDTIYF. The CDR3 region has the DNA TGTGCCAGCAGCCGTGGGTCATACCGGGAATGGGACACCATATATTTT.